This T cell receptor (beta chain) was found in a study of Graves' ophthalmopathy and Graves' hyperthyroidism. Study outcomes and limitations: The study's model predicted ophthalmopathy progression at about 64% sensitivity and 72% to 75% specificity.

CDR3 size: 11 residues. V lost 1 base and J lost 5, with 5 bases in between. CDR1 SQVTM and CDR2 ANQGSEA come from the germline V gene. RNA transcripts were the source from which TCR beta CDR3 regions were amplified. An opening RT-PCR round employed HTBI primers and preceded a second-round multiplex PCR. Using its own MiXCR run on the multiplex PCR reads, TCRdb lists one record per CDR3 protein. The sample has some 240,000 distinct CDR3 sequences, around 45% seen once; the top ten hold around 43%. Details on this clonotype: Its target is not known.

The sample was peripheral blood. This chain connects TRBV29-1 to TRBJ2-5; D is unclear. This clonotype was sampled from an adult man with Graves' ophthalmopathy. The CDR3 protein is CSVEGSETQYF. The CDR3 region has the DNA TGCAGCGTTGAAGGAAGTGAGACCCAGTACTTC.